A single TCR beta chain is shown here with its context. There are many counts of this clonotype. Its cognate antigen has yet to be identified. No base-level quality is on record; no much larger clone is a single base apart. The sample's treatment or condition, from its label and the paper: allogeneic hematopoietic cell transplantation with graft depleted of TCRalphabeta T cells and CD19 B cells. Transplant recipients were children who received TCRalphabeta/CD19-depleted allogeneic hematopoietic cell grafts. This sample stems from a study of T-cell reconstitution after alpha-beta-depleted transplantation in children (TCRdb year 2016). Regarding the research as a whole: The study quantitatively tracked T-cell immune reconstitution after TCRalphabeta/CD19-depleted allogeneic hematopoietic cell transplantation in children using TCR repertoire profiling.

The full study reports these points: In some patients, the high TCRbeta diversity seen at day 60 was put down to recipient T cells and intrathymic progenitors that had survived conditioning. Over subsequent months, a decline in hyperexpanded clone frequencies was noted, and after one year, T-cell counts and TCRbeta diversity were mostly ascribed to newly produced T cells. The apparently early alphabetaT-cell count recovery about two months after transplant was reportedly dependent on only several hundred rapidly expanded clones derived from non-depleted graft cells.

Library generation was performed with PCR. The instrument was an Illumina HiSeq 2500. To normalize quantification of the TCRbeta repertoire, the TCR libraries were built with molecular barcoding that relied on unique molecular identifiers. TCRdb trimmed the raw reads at Q25, called clones with MiXCR and kept productive beta chains. Rows with one shared CDR3 protein collapse into an entry with the most common genes and DNA. For this sample the table gives 350,000 to 500,000 distinct CDR3 sequences, of which around two fifths were detected only once. Clones ranked in the top ten supply roughly a quarter of the sample. Via the germline V gene (reference sequence), CDR1 is LNHNV and CDR2 YYDKDF. V gives up 0 bases and J gives up 5 bases, and the segment between their germline ends measures 11 bases. The CDR3 covers 14 residues, taking in both the cysteine and the phenylalanine. Only CDR3 DNA remains: 42 bases, in frame from the first base.

The source of this sequence is a girl aged 2 to 10 with aplastic anemia, due to receive a stem cell transplant. Sequencing was performed on PBMCs, taken before TCRalphabeta/CD19-depleted stem cell transplant. The rearranged segments are TRBV15 and TRBJ2-7; the D call is possibly TRBD1 or TRBD2, each sharing 5 bases. The CDR3 region has the sequence CATSRDLGVDEQYF. DNA sequence: TGTGCCACCAGCAGAGATTTGGGGGTGGACGAGCAGTACTTC. The CDR3, completed at both ends by the reference TRBV15 and TRBJ2-7 genes, gives the full variable domain DAMVIQNPRYQVTQFGKPVTLSCSQTLNHNVMYWYQQKSSQAPKLLFHYYDKDFNNEADTPDNFQSRRPNTSFCFLDIRSPGLGDTAMYLCATSRDLGVDEQYFGPGTRLTVT.